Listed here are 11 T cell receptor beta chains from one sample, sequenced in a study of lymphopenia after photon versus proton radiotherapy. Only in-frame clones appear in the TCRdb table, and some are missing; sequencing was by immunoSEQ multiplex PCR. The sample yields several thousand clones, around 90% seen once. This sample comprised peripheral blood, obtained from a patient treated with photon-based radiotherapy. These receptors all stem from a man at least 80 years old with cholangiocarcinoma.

The CDR3 protein is CASSSTSVQETQYF. CDR3 bases: TGTGCCAGCAGTTCGACTAGTGTCCAAGAGACCCAGTACTTC. The rearrangement uses TRBV2 and TRBJ2-5; maybe TRBD2 (6 bases). Germline V gene data show CDR1 as SNHLY and CDR2 as FYNNEI. CDR3 length equals 14 residues. Trimming removed 5 bases at V and 1 base at J, with 11 bases between. Complete variable domain (other parts from reference TRBV2 and TRBJ2-5): EPEVTQTPSHQVTQMGQEVILRCVPISNHLYFYWYRQILGQKVEFLVSFYNNEISEKSEIFDDQFSVERPDGSNFTLKIRSTKLEDSAMYFCASSSTSVQETQYFGPGTRLLVL.

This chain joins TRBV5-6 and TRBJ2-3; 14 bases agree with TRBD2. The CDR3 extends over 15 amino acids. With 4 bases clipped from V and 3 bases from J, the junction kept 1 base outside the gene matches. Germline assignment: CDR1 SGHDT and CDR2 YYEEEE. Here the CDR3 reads CASSRLAGGTDTQYF. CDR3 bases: TGTGCCAGCAGCCGACTAGCGGGGGGGACAGATACGCAGTATTTT.

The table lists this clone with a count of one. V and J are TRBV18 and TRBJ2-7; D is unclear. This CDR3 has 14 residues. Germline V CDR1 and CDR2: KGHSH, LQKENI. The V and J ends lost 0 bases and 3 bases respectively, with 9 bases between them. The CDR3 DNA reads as TGTGCCAGCTCACCACCCCCCGGGTTCTACGAGCAGTACTTC. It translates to CASSPPPGFYEQYF.

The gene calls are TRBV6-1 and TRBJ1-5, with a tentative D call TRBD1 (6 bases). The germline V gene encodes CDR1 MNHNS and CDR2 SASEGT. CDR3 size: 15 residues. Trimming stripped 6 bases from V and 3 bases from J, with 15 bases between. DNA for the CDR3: TGTGCCAGCAGCCAGGAGCAGGGGTACAATCAGCCCCAGCATTTT. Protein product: CASSQEQGYNQPQHF.

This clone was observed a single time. As DNA, the CDR3 is TGTGCCAGCAGTAAAAAAATAGCGGGGGGTTCCTACAATGAGCAGTTCTTC. This translates into CASSKKIAGGSYNEQFF. The chain uses TRBV27 and TRBJ2-1; 10 bases match TRBD2. Trimming cost V 5 bases and J 1 base; bases outside gene matches: 8. Germline values: CDR1 MNHEY, CDR2 SMNVEV (reference sequence). CDR3 size: 17 residues.

CDR3 loop: CASSSGLAGRADTQYF. CDR3 coding DNA: TGTGCCAGCAGCTCGGGACTAGCGGGGAGGGCAGATACGCAGTATTTT. The chain links TRBV7-3 to TRBJ2-3, with 13 bases matching TRBD2. The germline V gene has CDR1 SGHTA and CDR2 FQGTGA. V lost 4 bases and J lost 4; bases outside the gene matches: 5. The CDR3 spans 16 residues.

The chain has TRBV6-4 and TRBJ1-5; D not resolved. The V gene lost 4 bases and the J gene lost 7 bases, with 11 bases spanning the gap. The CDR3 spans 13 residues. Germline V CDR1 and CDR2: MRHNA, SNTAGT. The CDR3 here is CASSGEIGQPQHF. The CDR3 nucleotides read TGTGCCAGCAGTGGCGAGATCGGACAGCCCCAGCATTTT.

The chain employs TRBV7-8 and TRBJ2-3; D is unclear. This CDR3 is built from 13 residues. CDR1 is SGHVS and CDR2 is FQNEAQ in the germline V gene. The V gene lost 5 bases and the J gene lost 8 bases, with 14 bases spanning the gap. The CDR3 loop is CASSPYEAATQYF. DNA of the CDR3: TGTGCCAGCAGCCCCTATGAGGCGGCTACGCAGTATTTT.

CDR3: CASSVGGGYSSYNEQFF. The CDR3 DNA sequence: TGTGCCAGCAGCGTAGGGGGGGGCTACAGCTCCTACAATGAGCAGTTCTTC. This chain uses TRBV9 with TRBJ2-1; D is possibly TRBD2 (7 bases). V was cut by 0 bases and J by 0 bases, with 13 bases left in between. The CDR3 extends over 17 amino acids. Germline V gene data show CDR1 as SGDLS and CDR2 as YYNGEE.

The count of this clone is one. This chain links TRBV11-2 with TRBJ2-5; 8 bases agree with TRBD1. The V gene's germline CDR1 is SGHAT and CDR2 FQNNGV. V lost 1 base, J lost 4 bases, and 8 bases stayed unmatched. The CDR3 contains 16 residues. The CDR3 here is CASSLVQGAPRETQYF. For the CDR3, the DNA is TGTGCCAGCAGCTTAGTGCAGGGGGCGCCGAGAGAGACCCAGTACTTC.

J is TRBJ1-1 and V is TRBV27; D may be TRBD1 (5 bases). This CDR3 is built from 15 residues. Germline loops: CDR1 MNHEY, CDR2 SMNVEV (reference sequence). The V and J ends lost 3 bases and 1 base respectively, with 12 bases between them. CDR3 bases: TGTGCCAGCAGTTTCGAGGGGAGGAGGAACACTGAAGCTTTCTTT. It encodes CASSFEGRRNTEAFF.